This T cell receptor (beta chain) stems from a study of CD8 T cells in Susac syndrome. This clonotype was found once. Sequencing of TCR beta was carried out in blood CD8+ and CD4+ T cells. Germline loops: CDR1 SGDLS, CDR2 YYNGEE. With V trimmed by 2 bases and J by 0 bases, 10 bases remained unmatched. There are 19 residues in the CDR3. Random hexamers were used to reverse transcribe an amount of roughly 0.45 to 1 ug RNA. TCRdb reprocessed the immunoSEQ multiplex PCR reads with MiXCR, giving one entry per CDR3 protein. Here the sample spans about 200,000 distinct CDR3 sequences, 95% being singletons. The sequence derives from a human donor with multiple sclerosis. This rearrangement joins TRBV9 to TRBJ2-6, with 8 nucleotides matching TRBD2. The material sequenced was CD4+ T cells from PBMCs. In nucleotides, the CDR3 is TGTGCCAGCAGCGTGACTAGCGACACGAGAAACTCTGGGGCCAACGTCCTGACTTTC. Its protein product is CASSVTSDTRNSGANVLTF.